The clone carrying this TCR beta chain was picked up one time. Its target is not known. The sample is drawn from a study of cytomegalovirus exposure and HLA in healthy donors. The overall study: The 110 million or so unique TCR beta sequences, from roughly 180 million T cells, were found by an earlier analysis. Among approximately 400 genotyped donors, around 81% fell in the Caucasian-associated ancestry cluster. Whole-study results and caveats: Of the V segments, some could not be distinguished, including TRBV6-2 and TRBV6-3, and were excluded.

Germline CDR1 and CDR2: LNHDA and SQIVND (reference sequence). This CDR3 spans 15 amino acids. The ends were cut back, 4 bases at V and 3 bases at J, with 13 bases in the middle. The primer mix had 60 Vbeta and 13 Jbeta primers. The method was immunoSEQ multiplex PCR; TCRdb's version includes in-frame clones alone and lacks a portion of them. The sample gives approximately 190,000 clones, around 78% of which show up once; roughly 14% is in the top ten. The sample taken for sequencing was PBMCs. The chain uses TRBV19 and TRBJ1-5; D unresolved. The source of this sequence is a woman in her thirties in good health and CMV-seropositive. The CDR3 nucleotides read TGTGCCAGTAGTAATAAGGCAGGCGTCAATCAGCCCCAGCATTTT. It is translated as CASSNKAGVNQPQHF.